The 12 T cell receptor beta chains below all came from one sample that was sequenced in a study of response to subunit inactivated influenza vaccine. TCRdb ran MiXCR on the RT-PCR reads and lists one entry per CDR3 protein. The sample shows 450,000 to 700,000 distinct CDR3 sequences, approximately 15% of them seen only once. The sample consisted of PBMCs from blood, taken roughly 12 days after vaccination. Receptors were obtained from a man aged 45 to 65 who received an inactivated influenza vaccine.

The chain couples TRBV7-2 to TRBJ1-1; the D gene is possibly TRBD1 (6 bases). The CDR3 spans 15 residues. CDR1 is SGHTA, CDR2 FQGNSA, per germline. The ends were cut back, 5 bases at V and 1 base at J, with 14 bases in the middle. The CDR3 here is CASSLEGTPNTEAFF. CDR3 nucleotide sequence: TGTGCCAGCAGCCTGGAGGGGACACCGAACACTGAAGCTTTCTTT. The whole variable domain, filled in from reference TRBV7-2 and TRBJ1-1, reads GAGVSQSPSNKVTEKGKDVELRCDPISGHTALYWYRQSLGQGLEFLIYFQGNSAPDKSGLPSDRFSAERTGGSVSTLTIQRTQQEDSAVYLCASSLEGTPNTEAFFGQGTRLTVV.

The rearrangement uses TRBV28 and TRBJ1-1; possibly TRBD1 for D (5 bases). Between the trimmed V and J ends, which lost 6 bases and 9 bases, there was a span of 14 bases. The CDR3 is made up of 12 amino acids. Germline V gene data show CDR1 as MDHEN and CDR2 as SYDVKM. CDR3 loop: CASSQGFGQAFF. CDR3 DNA: TGTGCCAGCAGCCAGGGTTTCGGGCAAGCTTTCTTT.

The V gene is TRBV12-3 or TRBV12-4, the J gene TRBJ2-7; D might be TRBD1 (6 bases). Trimming pared 5 bases from V and 6 bases from J, leaving 14 bases between. The CDR3 contains 13 residues. In DNA, the CDR3 is TGTGCCAGCAGTGAACAGGGAGTCCGCGAGCAGTACTTC. Its translation: CASSEQGVREQYF.

This clonotype was recorded a few times. This chain joins TRBV6-1 and TRBJ1-2; D might be TRBD1 (6 bases). This CDR3 contains 14 residues. Deletions cut 0 bases from V and 10 bases from J, with 15 bases between. Germline CDR1 MNHNS, CDR2 SASEGT. CDR3: CASSEAGAGYFYTF. Written as DNA, the CDR3 is TGTGCCAGCAGTGAAGCGGGGGCCGGGTACTTCTACACCTTC.

With regard to this clonotype: The junction shows a germline mismatch at one end, possibly a read error. The chain has TRBV7-8 and TRBJ1-4; weak D call: TRBD1 (5 bases). Germline-derived CDR1 and CDR2 are SGHVS and FQNEAQ. The CDR3 runs 14 residues. For the CDR3, the DNA is TGTGCCAGCAGCTTAGGCCAGCTGGGGGATAAACTGTTGTTT. Protein product: CASSLGQLGDKLLF. Supplemented by reference TRBV7-8 and TRBJ1-4, the full variable domain reads GAGVSQSPRYKVAKRGQDVALRCDPISGHVSLFWYQQALGQGPEFLTYFQNEAQLDKSGLPSDRFFAERPEGSVSTLKIQRTQQEDSAVYLCASSLGQLGDKLLFGSGTQLSVL.

This clonotype appeared a few times. The V call is TRBV19, the J call TRBJ2-7, with TRBD1 identical over 7 bases. Germline assignment: CDR1 LNHDA and CDR2 SQIVND (reference sequence). V was pared by 0 bases and J by 2 bases, with 4 bases of the junction left unmatched. The CDR3 covers 15 residues. The CDR3 here is CASSIDRQGPYEQYF. CDR3 coding DNA: TGTGCCAGTAGTATAGACCGACAGGGACCCTACGAGCAGTACTTC.

V is TRBV11-2 and J is TRBJ2-1, with 10 bases identical to TRBD2. The germline V gene encodes CDR1 SGHAT and CDR2 FQNNGV. The CDR3 sequence is 15 residues long. V shed 5 bases, J shed 5 bases, and the junction held 6 bases outside the gene matches. CDR3 amino acids: CASSPLAGAHNEQFF. CDR3 DNA: TGTGCCAGCAGCCCGCTAGCGGGGGCACACAATGAGCAGTTCTTC.

This sequence joins TRBV20-1 and TRBJ2-2; no definite D call. CDR3 length equals 12 residues. Per the germline V gene, CDR1 is DFQATT and CDR2 is SNEGSKA (reference sequence). V was clipped by 6 bases and J by 5 bases, with 10 bases between them. The chain's CDR3 is CSAHSWTGELFF. In DNA, the CDR3 is TGCAGTGCCCACAGTTGGACCGGGGAGCTGTTTTTT.

In the case of this clonotype: At one end, the junction sequence differs from germline, possibly due to a read error. V is TRBV18 and J is TRBJ1-1; 8 nucleotides align to TRBD1. This CDR3 has 15 amino acids. Germline assignment: CDR1 KGHSH and CDR2 LQKENI. The CDR3 sequence: CASSPGTGSNTEPFF. DNA of the CDR3: TGTGCCAGCTCACCCGGGACAGGTTCGAACACTGAACCTTTCTTT.

The chain carries TRBV7-2 and TRBJ2-3; no clear D gene. From germline, CDR1 is SGHTA and CDR2 FQGNSA. The CDR3 contains 15 residues. Trimming took 2 bases from V and 5 from J, leaving 14 bases between them. CDR3 DNA sequence: TGTGCCAGCAGCTTATTAGGGCTAGTTATAGATACGCAGTATTTT. Its translation: CASSLLGLVIDTQYF.

This clonotype appeared a few times. This chain uses TRBV7-2 with TRBJ2-5; tentatively, D is TRBD2 (5 bases). The germline V gene encodes CDR1 SGHTA and CDR2 FQGNSA. This CDR3 contains 12 residues. Trimming stripped 5 bases from V and 9 bases from J, with 13 bases between. CDR3 bases: TGTGCCAGCAGCCCCCGTGGAGCGGCCCAGTACTTC. Translation: CASSPRGAAQYF.

This clonotype has a handful of counts. The chain has TRBV6-6 and TRBJ2-1; D is perhaps TRBD1 (6 bases). Trimming left V 8 bases short and J 4 bases short, with 9 bases between. CDR1 is MNHNY and CDR2 is SVGAGI in the germline V gene (reference sequence). CDR3 length equals 12 residues. The CDR3 here is CASVTGYNEQFF. CDR3 sequence (DNA): TGTGCCAGCGTCACAGGGTACAATGAGCAGTTCTTC.